The T cell receptor beta chain under discussion was sequenced for a study of cytomegalovirus exposure and HLA in healthy donors. As to this clone: Its target is not known.

Looked up from germline, CDR1 is SGHDN and CDR2 is FVKESK. Germline trimming cut 6 bases from V and 3 bases from J; bases unmatched to any gene: 4. This CDR3 is built from 14 residues. A multiplex PCR was run with 60 Vbeta primers and 13 Jbeta primers. Sequencing used immunoSEQ multiplex PCR; TCRdb keeps in-frame clones, though not all of them. The table records 110,000 or so clones, around 73% of them present only once. Whole-study findings and limits: The likely explanation for a cluster of highly shared sequence variants was sequencing artifact. Presence/absence analyses assumed roughly uniform sequencing depth across donors. Reportedly, a later analysis found an Asian-associated ancestry cluster had fewer N-insertions than the roughly 700-donor mean. Reports indicated that the classifier achieved high specificity and sensitivity in diagnosing cytomegalovirus status.

This sequence joins TRBV14 and TRBJ2-7; 11 bases are a match to TRBD2. Sequenced sample: PBMCs. This clonotype was sampled from a woman aged 25 to 39 in good health and CMV-seropositive. CDR3: CASSTSGGHYEQYF. The DNA of the CDR3 is TGTGCCAGCAGTACTAGCGGGGGACACTACGAGCAGTACTTC.